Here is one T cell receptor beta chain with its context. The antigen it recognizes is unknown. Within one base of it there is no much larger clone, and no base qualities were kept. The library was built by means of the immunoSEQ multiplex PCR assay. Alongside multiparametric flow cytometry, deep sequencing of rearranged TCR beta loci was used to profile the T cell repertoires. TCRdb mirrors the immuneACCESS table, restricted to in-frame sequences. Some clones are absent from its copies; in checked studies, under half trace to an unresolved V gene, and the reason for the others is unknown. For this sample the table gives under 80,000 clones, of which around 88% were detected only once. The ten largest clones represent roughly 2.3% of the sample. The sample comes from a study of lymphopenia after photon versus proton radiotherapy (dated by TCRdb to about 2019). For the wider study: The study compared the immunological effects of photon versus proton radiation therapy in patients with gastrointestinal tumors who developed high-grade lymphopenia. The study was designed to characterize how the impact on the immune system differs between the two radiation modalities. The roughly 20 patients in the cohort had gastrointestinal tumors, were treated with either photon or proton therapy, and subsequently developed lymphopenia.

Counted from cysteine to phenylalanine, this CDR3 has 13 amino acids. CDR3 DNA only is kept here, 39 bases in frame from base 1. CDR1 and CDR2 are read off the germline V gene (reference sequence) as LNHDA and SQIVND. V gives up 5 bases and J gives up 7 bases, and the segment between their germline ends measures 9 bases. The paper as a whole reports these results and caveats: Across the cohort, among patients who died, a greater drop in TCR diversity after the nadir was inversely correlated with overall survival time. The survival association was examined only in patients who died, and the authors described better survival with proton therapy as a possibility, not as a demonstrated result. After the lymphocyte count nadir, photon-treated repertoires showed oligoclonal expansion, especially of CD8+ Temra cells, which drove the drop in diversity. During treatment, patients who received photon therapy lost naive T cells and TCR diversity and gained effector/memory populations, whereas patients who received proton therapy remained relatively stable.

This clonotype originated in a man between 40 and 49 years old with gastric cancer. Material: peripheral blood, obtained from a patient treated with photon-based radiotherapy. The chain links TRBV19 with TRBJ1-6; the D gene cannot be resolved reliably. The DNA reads TGTGCCAGTAGTCTCGACTGGAATTCACCCCTCCACTTT. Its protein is CASSLDWNSPLHF.